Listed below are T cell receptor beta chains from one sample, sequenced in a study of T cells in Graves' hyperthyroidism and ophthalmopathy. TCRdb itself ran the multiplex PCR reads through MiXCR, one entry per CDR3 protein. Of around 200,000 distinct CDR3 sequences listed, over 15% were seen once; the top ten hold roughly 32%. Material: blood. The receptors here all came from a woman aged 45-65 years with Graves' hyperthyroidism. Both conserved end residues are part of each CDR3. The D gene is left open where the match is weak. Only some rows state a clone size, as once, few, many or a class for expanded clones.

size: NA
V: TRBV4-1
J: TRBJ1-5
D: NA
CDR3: CASSQPTRGNQPQHF
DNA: TGCGCCAGCAGCCAACCGACGAGGGGCAATCAGCCCCAGCATTTT

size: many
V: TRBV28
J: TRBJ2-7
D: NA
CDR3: CASRPQNPLQQYF
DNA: TGTGCCAGCAGGCCACAGAACCCCCTTCAGCAGTACTTC

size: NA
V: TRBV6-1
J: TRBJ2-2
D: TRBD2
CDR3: CASRREGGDTGELFF
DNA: TGTGCCAGCAGGAGAGAGGGAGGGGACACCGGGGAGCTGTTTTTT

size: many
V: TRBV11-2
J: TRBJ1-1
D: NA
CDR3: CASSSWGTEAFF
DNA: TGTGCCAGCAGCTCGTGGGGCACTGAAGCTTTCTTT

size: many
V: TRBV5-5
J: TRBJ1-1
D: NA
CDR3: CASSARARWTEAFF
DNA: TGTGCCAGCAGTGCCCGGGCCCGTTGGACTGAAGCTTTCTTT

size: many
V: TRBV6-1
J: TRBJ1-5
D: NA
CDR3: CASSTSAGPQHF
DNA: TGTGCCAGCAGTACATCGGCTGGGCCCCAGCATTTT

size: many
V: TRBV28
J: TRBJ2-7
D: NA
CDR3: CASSSHPSYEQYF
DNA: TGTGCCAGCAGTTCCCACCCGTCCTACGAGCAGTACTTC

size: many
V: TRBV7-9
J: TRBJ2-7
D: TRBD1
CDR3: CASSLPGQTSYEQYF
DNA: TGTGCCAGCAGCTTACCGGGACAGACCTCCTACGAGCAGTACTTC

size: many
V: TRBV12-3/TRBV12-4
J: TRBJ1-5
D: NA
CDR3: CASSRTARLGNQPQHF
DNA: TGTGCCAGCAGTCGGACGGCTAGGCTTGGCAATCAGCCCCAGCATTTT

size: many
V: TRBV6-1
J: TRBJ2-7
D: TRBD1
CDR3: CASRWDSYEQYF
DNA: TGTGCCAGCAGGTGGGACAGCTACGAGCAGTACTTC

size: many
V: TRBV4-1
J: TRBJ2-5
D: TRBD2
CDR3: CASSQPSRGVTQTQYF
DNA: TGCGCCAGCAGCCAACCCTCCCGGGGGGTAACACAGACCCAGTACTTC

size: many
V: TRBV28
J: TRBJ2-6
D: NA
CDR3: CASSLYPRAGANVLTF
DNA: TGTGCCAGCAGTTTATACCCCAGGGCTGGGGCCAACGTCCTGACTTTC

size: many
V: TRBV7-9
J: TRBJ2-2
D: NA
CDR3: CASSFPLGRELFF
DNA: TGTGCCAGCAGCTTTCCCCTTGGGAGGGAGCTGTTTTTT

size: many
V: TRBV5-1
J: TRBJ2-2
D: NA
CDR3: CATNKGTATNTGELFF
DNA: TGCGCCACCAACAAAGGTACGGCGACGAACACCGGGGAGCTGTTTTTT

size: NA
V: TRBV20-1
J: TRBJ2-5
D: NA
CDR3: CSAWGVDEAQYF
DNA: TGCAGTGCGTGGGGAGTTGATGAGGCCCAGTACTTC

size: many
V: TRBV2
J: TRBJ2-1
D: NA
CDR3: CASSGLSSVHEQFF
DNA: TGTGCCAGCAGTGGGCTTTCGAGCGTGCATGAGCAGTTCTTC

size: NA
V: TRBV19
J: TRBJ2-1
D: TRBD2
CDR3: CASSSGGAINEQFF
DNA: TGTGCCAGTAGTAGCGGGGGGGCGATCAATGAGCAGTTCTTC

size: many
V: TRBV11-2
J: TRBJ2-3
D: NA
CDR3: CASSLVGDTQYF
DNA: TGTGCCAGCAGCTTAGTAGGAGATACGCAGTATTTT

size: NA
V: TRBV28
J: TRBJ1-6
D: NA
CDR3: CASSSRGWVSPLHF
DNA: TGTGCCAGCAGCTCTAGGGGGTGGGTTTCACCCCTCCACTTT

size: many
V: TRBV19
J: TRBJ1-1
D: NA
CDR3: CASNVRQNTEAFF
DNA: TGTGCCAGTAACGTGAGACAGAACACTGAAGCTTTCTTT

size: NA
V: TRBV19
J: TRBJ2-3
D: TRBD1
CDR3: CASSTTGATDTQYF
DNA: TGTGCCAGTAGTACGACAGGGGCGACAGATACGCAGTATTTT

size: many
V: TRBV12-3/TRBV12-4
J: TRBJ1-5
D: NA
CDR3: CASSVQGNSNQPQHF
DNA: TGTGCCAGCAGTGTTCAGGGAAATAGCAATCAGCCCCAGCATTTT

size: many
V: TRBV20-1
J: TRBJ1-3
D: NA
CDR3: CSAIHTSSGNTIYF
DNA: TGCAGTGCTATTCATACCTCCTCTGGAAACACCATATATTTT

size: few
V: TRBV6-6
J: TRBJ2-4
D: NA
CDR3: CASSYTTSTAKNIQYF
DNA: TGTGCCAGCAGTTACACGACGTCTACGGCCAAAAACATTCAGTACTTC

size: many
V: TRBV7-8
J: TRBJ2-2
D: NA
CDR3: CASSDRGNTGELFF
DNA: TGTGCCAGCAGCGACAGAGGGAACACCGGGGAGCTGTTTTTT

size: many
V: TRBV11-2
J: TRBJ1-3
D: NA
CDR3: CASSLTGLSSGNTIYF
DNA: TGTGCCAGCAGTCTTACGGGGTTGAGCTCTGGAAACACCATATATTTT

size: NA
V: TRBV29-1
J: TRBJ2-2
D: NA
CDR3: CSGGTTGELFF
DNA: TGCAGCGGCGGGACAACCGGGGAGCTGTTTTTT

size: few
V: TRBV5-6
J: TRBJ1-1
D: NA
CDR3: CASSLRSWTRNTEAFF
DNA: TGTGCCAGCAGCTTGCGTTCATGGACAAGGAACACTGAAGCTTTCTTT

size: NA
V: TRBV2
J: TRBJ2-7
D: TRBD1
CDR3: CASRGPGQGAQTYEQYF
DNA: TGTGCCAGCAGAGGACCGGGACAGGGGGCGCAGACCTACGAGCAGTACTTC

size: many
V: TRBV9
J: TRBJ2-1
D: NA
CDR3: CASSAPRGSSYNEQFF
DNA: TGTGCCAGCAGCGCCCCTCGGGGGTCCTCCTACAATGAGCAGTTCTTC

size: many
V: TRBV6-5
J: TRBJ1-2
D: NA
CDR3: CASSYSTSYGYTF
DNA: TGTGCCAGCAGTTACTCCACGTCCTATGGCTACACCTTC

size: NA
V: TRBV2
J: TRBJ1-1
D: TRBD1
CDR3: CASSEQGAGEAFF
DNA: TGTGCCAGCAGTGAACAGGGGGCCGGGGAAGCTTTCTTT

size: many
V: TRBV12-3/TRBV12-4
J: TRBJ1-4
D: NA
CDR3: CASSFGILAEKLFF
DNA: TGTGCCAGCAGTTTTGGGATCCTTGCGGAAAAACTGTTTTTT

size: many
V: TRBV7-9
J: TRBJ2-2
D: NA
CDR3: CASPQGGAANTGELFF
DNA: TGTGCCAGCCCTCAGGGTGGGGCAGCGAACACCGGGGAGCTGTTTTTT

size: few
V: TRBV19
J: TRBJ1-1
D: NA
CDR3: CASRRGGSEAFF
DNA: TGTGCCAGTAGAAGGGGGGGCTCTGAAGCTTTCTTT

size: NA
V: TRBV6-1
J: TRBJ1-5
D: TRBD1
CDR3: CASRRRGSRTGPDQPQHF
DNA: TGTGCCAGCCGTCGACGGGGGTCGCGGACAGGGCCCGATCAGCCCCAGCATTTT

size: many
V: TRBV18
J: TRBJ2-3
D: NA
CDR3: CASSPTHTQYF
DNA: TGTGCCAGCTCACCCACACATACGCAGTATTTT

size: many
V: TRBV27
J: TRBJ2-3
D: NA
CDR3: CASTGPPGYTQYF
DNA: TGTGCCAGCACGGGACCTCCGGGGTATACGCAGTATTTT

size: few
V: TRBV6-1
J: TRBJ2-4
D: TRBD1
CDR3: CASSSSSGSGRGAKNIQYF
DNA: TGTGCCAGCAGTTCCTCTTCGGGCTCGGGCAGGGGGGCCAAAAACATTCAGTACTTC

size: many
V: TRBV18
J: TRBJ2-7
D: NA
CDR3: CASSPSTQSYEQYF
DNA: TGTGCCAGCTCACCGTCGACCCAATCCTACGAGCAGTACTTC

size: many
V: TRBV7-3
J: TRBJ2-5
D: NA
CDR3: CASSLDETQYF
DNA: TGTGCCAGCAGCTTAGACGAGACCCAGTACTTC

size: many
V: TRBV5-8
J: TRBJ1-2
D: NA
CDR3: CASSVTVNYGYTF
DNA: TGTGCCAGCAGCGTGACAGTTAACTATGGCTACACCTTC

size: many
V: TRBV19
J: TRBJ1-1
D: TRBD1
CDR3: CASSTRQGNMAFF
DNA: TGTGCCAGTAGTACCAGACAGGGCAATATGGCTTTCTTT